The 32 T cell receptor beta chains below all came from one sample that was sequenced in a study of blood T cell repertoires in COVID-19. Some clones are missing from TCRdb's copy, which holds only in-frame ones; the method was immunoSEQ multiplex PCR. The sample holds about 170,000 clones, 84% seen once. Input material: peripheral blood. The origin of the receptors is a man aged 40-49 years who had recovered from COVID-19.

The rearrangement links TRBV4-3 to TRBJ2-2, with TRBD1 matching over 7 bases. Trimming removed 3 bases from V and 2 bases from J; junction bases left unmatched: 9. Germline CDR1 is LGHNA and CDR2 is YSLEER. This CDR3 spans 17 amino acids. CDR3 bases: TGCGCCAGCAGCCAGGATTGGACAGGCATCAACACCGGGGAGCTGTTTTTT. This translates into CASSQDWTGINTGELFF.

The J gene is TRBJ1-2, the V gene TRBV5-4; 9 bases agree with TRBD1. The V and J ends lost 3 bases and 3 bases, in that order; junction bases with no gene match: 9. CDR1 SGHNT and CDR2 YYREEE come from the germline V gene (reference sequence). The CDR3 runs 16 residues. The CDR3 reads CASSSLQGAVDYGYTF. The DNA of the CDR3 is TGTGCCAGCAGCTCCTTACAGGGGGCGGTTGACTATGGCTACACCTTC.

Notes on this clone: The identical CDR3 is also encoded by other nucleotide sequences in the sample. This chain uses TRBV12-3 or TRBV12-4 with TRBJ1-1; tentatively, D is TRBD1 (5 bases). The CDR3 loop spans 13 amino acids. Trimming took 3 bases from V and 1 from J, leaving 6 bases between them. The CDR3 is CASSLGGNTEAFF. CDR3 DNA: TGTGCCAGCAGTTTGGGGGGGAACACTGAAGCTTTCTTT.

This clone was detected a few times. The V and J genes are TRBV4-1 and TRBJ2-6; 7 bases are shared with TRBD1. This CDR3 has 17 residues. V lost 3 bases and J lost 0; bases outside the gene matches: 5. The germline V gene has CDR1 MGHRA and CDR2 YSYEKL. For the CDR3, the DNA is TGCGCCAGCAGCCATGGACAGGCGTACTCTGGGGCCAACGTCCTGACTTTC. This translates into CASSHGQAYSGANVLTF.

This clone came up once. The chain links TRBV4-3 to TRBJ1-4, with TRBD1 as a possible D gene (5 bases). Trimming pared 3 bases from V and 8 bases from J, leaving 10 bases between. CDR1 is LGHNA, CDR2 YSLEER, per germline. The CDR3 is 13 amino acids. The CDR3, as DNA: TGCGCCAGCAGCCATCCGGGGGGGGAAAAACTGTTTTTT. Translating gives CASSHPGGEKLFF.

The CDR3: CATSDPGTSGSSYEQYF. The CDR3 bases are TGTGCCACCAGTGATCCCGGGACTAGCGGGTCCTCCTACGAGCAGTACTTC. The V call is TRBV24-1, the J call TRBJ2-7, with 12 bases aligning to TRBD2. CDR1 and CDR2 from the germline V gene are KGHDR and SFDVKD. V gave up 3 bases and J gave up 0 bases; unmatched junction bases: 5. The CDR3 is made up of 17 amino acids.

The V and J genes are TRBV5-4 and TRBJ1-1; D remains ambiguous. The CDR3 loop spans 12 amino acids. Trimming pared 2 bases from V and 8 bases from J, leaving 10 bases between. CDR1 is SGHNT and CDR2 is YYREEE in the germline V gene (reference sequence). Here the CDR3 reads CASSFSPGEAFF. The CDR3 region has the DNA TGTGCCAGCAGCTTCAGTCCGGGGGAAGCTTTCTTT.

As to this clone: One end of the junction fails to match germline, which may point to a read error. This sequence joins TRBV4-2 and TRBJ1-4, with 9 bases that match TRBD1. The germline V gene has CDR1 LGHNA and CDR2 YNFKEQ. This CDR3 contains 14 residues. Written as DNA, the CDR3 is TGTGCCAGCAACCAAGGACAGGGGAAGGAAAAACTGTTTTTT. Residues: CASNQGQGKEKLFF.

The rearrangement uses TRBV6-5 and TRBJ1-5, with 9 bases that match TRBD1. CDR1 and CDR2 from the germline V gene are MNHEY and SVGAGI. The CDR3 consists of 14 residues. With V trimmed by 5 bases and J by 6 bases, 5 bases remained unmatched. The CDR3 here is CASSRTGDRQPQHF. CDR3 bases: TGTGCCAGCAGTCGGACAGGGGACCGTCAGCCCCAGCATTTT.

The chain combines TRBV15 with TRBJ2-2, with a weak D call TRBD2 (5 bases). The CDR3 is made up of 14 amino acids. Germline CDR1 LNHNV, CDR2 YYDKDF (reference sequence). V shed 0 bases and J shed 9 bases, with 11 bases lying between them. Written as DNA, the CDR3 is TGTGCCACCAGCAGAGATAAGGCTAGCCGGGAGCTGTTTTTT. This sequence encodes CATSRDKASRELFF.

The chain employs TRBV19 and TRBJ2-4; TRBD2 matches 11 bases. This CDR3 has 14 residues. CDR1 LNHDA and CDR2 SQIVND come from the germline V gene (reference sequence). J gave up 8 bases and V 3 bases, and 3 bases lay outside the gene matches. The CDR3 loop is CASSITSGSYIQYF. The CDR3 DNA reads as TGTGCCAGTAGTATTACTAGCGGGAGTTACATTCAGTACTTC. The whole variable domain, filled in from reference TRBV19 and TRBJ2-4, reads DGGITQSPKYLFRKEGQNVTLSCEQNLNHDAMYWYRQDPGQGLRLIYYSQIVNDFQKGDIAEGYSVSREKKESFPLTVTSAQKNPTAFYLCASSITSGSYIQYFGAGTRLSVL.

V gene TRBV5-4 combines with J gene TRBJ1-2; D might be TRBD1 (5 bases). Trimming shortened V by 0 bases and J by 4 bases, and 13 bases separated the two germline ends. The germline gives CDR1 SGHNT, CDR2 YYREEE (reference sequence). This CDR3 comprises 15 residues. The CDR3 spells CASSLGGAVGYGYTF. The CDR3 coding sequence is TGTGCCAGCAGCTTGGGCGGGGCAGTTGGCTATGGCTACACCTTC.

Written as DNA, the CDR3 is TGTGCCAGCAGCTTAGGGGGTGGACAGAATGAAAAACTGTTTTTT. It translates to CASSLGGGQNEKLFF. The V and J genes are TRBV7-9 and TRBJ1-4; possibly TRBD1 for D (6 bases). The CDR3 is 15 amino acids. Per germline, CDR1 SEHNR and CDR2 FQNEAQ (reference sequence). The ends were cut back, 1 base at V and 5 bases at J, with 11 bases in the middle.

The V and J genes are TRBV4-3 and TRBJ2-2; TRBD1 matches at 9 bases. V shed 2 bases, J shed 4 bases, and the junction held 11 bases outside the gene matches. The CDR3 extends over 18 amino acids. Germline assignment: CDR1 LGHNA and CDR2 YSLEER. CDR3 DNA sequence: TGCGCCAGCAGCCAACGAACTCCGGGACAGGGTATCACCGGGGAGCTGTTTTTT. It yields the protein CASSQRTPGQGITGELFF.

CDR3 loop: CASRRTSRADEQFF. The CDR3 DNA reads TGCGCCAGCAGAAGGACTAGCAGGGCGGATGAGCAGTTCTTC. This chain joins TRBV4-3 and TRBJ2-1; TRBD2 agrees at 8 bases. The V and J ends lost 6 bases and 8 bases, in that order; junction bases with no gene match: 9. This CDR3 is 14 amino acids long. Germline values: CDR1 LGHNA, CDR2 YSLEER.

The chain's CDR3 is CASSQGQGVILTNTGELFF. CDR3 DNA: TGTGCCAGCAGCCAGGGACAGGGGGTGATCCTAACGAACACCGGGGAGCTGTTTTTT. The J gene is TRBJ2-2, the V gene TRBV5-5; 11 bases match TRBD1. Germline lookup yields CDR1 SGHKS and CDR2 YYEKEE (reference sequence). The CDR3 loop spans 19 amino acids. V lost 4 bases to trimming and J lost 0 bases; unmatched junction nucleotides: 11.

The chain has TRBV6-6 and TRBJ1-5; no reliable D call. CDR3 length equals 15 residues. V lost 2 bases and J lost 1, with 9 bases in between. CDR1 and CDR2 (germline): MNHNY, SVGAGI (reference sequence). CDR3 nucleotide sequence: TGTGCCAGCAGTTACCCGGGATTAAGCAATCAGCCCCAGCATTTT. It translates to CASSYPGLSNQPQHF.

CDR3 sequence: CASSSTEGDTQYF. CDR3 DNA: TGTGCCAGCAGCTCTACCGAGGGAGATACGCAGTATTTT. V usage is TRBV5-4 and J usage is TRBJ2-3; D perhaps matches TRBD2 (5 bases). With 3 bases removed from V and 5 bases from J, the gap between germline ends came to 10 bases. Germline V lookup: CDR1 SGHNT, CDR2 YYREEE (reference sequence). The CDR3 is made up of 13 amino acids.

This chain connects TRBV12-3 or TRBV12-4 to TRBJ2-3; the match to TRBD1 covers 9 bases. The V gene end was trimmed by 3 bases and the J gene end by 9 bases; junction bases not matched to a gene: 1. The CDR3 runs to 12 residues. The CDR3 here is CASSLGQGTQYF. The CDR3 bases are TGTGCCAGCAGTTTGGGACAGGGAACGCAGTATTTT.

The chain employs TRBV6-2 or TRBV6-3 and TRBJ2-1; D remains ambiguous. The CDR3 loop spans 11 amino acids. Germline assignment: CDR1 MNHEY and CDR2 SVGEGT. The V gene lost 2 bases and the J gene lost 13 bases, with 9 bases spanning the gap. CDR3 DNA: TGTGCCAGCAGTTACGGGCCGATACAGTTCTTC. Its translation: CASSYGPIQFF.

The chain has TRBV5-5 and TRBJ1-2; the D is unclear. The CDR3 runs to 16 residues. V lost 0 bases, J lost 4 bases, and 16 bases lay in between. Germline V gene sequence: CDR1 SGHKS, CDR2 YYEKEE (reference sequence). In nucleotides, the CDR3 is TGTGCCAGCAGCTTGGTGCTCAGGTTCGAAAGCTATGGCTACACCTTC. Translating gives CASSLVLRFESYGYTF.

The gene calls are TRBV6-5 and TRBJ1-1; D ambiguous. Germline lookup yields CDR1 MNHEY and CDR2 SVGAGI. The CDR3 extends over 13 amino acids. V shed 2 bases and J shed 11 bases, with 15 bases lying between them. CDR3 residues: CASSYRRAPRAFF. DNA for the CDR3: TGTGCCAGCAGTTACAGGCGGGCCCCGAGGGCTTTCTTT.

The chain employs TRBV6-2 or TRBV6-3 and TRBJ1-1; 7 bases are shared with TRBD1. This CDR3 has 17 amino acids. Losses at the gene ends were 6 bases for V and 0 bases for J; bases not matched to a gene: 13. The germline V gene encodes CDR1 MNHEY and CDR2 SVGEGT. The CDR3: CASSWIQGTGLNTEAFF. In nucleotides, the CDR3 is TGTGCCAGCAGCTGGATACAGGGGACGGGGTTGAACACTGAAGCTTTCTTT.

The chain combines TRBV18 with TRBJ2-3; 7 nucleotides line up with TRBD1. Germline lookup yields CDR1 KGHSH and CDR2 LQKENI. Trimming took 6 bases from V and 0 from J; bases not matched to a gene: 9. The CDR3 length is 16 residues. CDR3 DNA: TGTGCCAGCTCGCCCACCGGGACAGCTAGCACAGATACGCAGTATTTT. Amino acids: CASSPTGTASTDTQYF.

J is TRBJ2-3 and V is TRBV29-1, with TRBD2 identical over 7 bases. This CDR3 is 15 amino acids long. V gave up 6 bases and J gave up 0 bases; unmatched junction bases: 9. Germline assignment: CDR1 SQVTM and CDR2 ANQGSEA. CDR3 nucleotides: TGCAGCGTGGGAGGGACCGATCCTAGCACAGATACGCAGTATTTT. Translated: CSVGGTDPSTDTQYF.

The genes are TRBV5-8 and TRBJ1-4; 10 bases map to TRBD1. The ends lost 4 bases at V and 6 bases at J; junction bases unmatched: 9. The germline CDR1 and CDR2 sequences are SGHTS and YDEGEE. The CDR3 length is 16 residues. DNA of the CDR3: TGTGCCAGCAGCCCGGACTCCGGGACAGGGGATGAAAAACTGTTTTTT. Its protein is CASSPDSGTGDEKLFF. Full variable domain (outside the CDR3, taken from reference TRBV5-8 and TRBJ1-4): EAGVTQSPTHLIKTRGQQATLRCSPISGHTSVYWYQQALGLGLQFLLWYDEGEERNRGNFPPRFSGRQFPNYSSELNVNALELEDSALYLCASSPDSGTGDEKLFFGSGTQLSVL.

This chain links TRBV6-5 with TRBJ2-2; the match to TRBD2 covers 7 bases. After removal of 10 bases from V and 4 bases from J, the junction contained 9 bases not matched to a gene. The CDR3 sequence is 14 residues long. Germline-derived CDR1 and CDR2 are MNHEY and SVGAGI. CDR3 residues: CATRLAPGTGELFF. For the CDR3, the DNA is TGTGCCACCCGACTAGCCCCGGGCACCGGGGAGCTGTTTTTT.

The chain combines TRBV11-3 with TRBJ1-6; D ambiguous. Germline lookup yields CDR1 SGHNT and CDR2 YENEEA. The ends were cut back, 3 bases at V and 7 bases at J, with 10 bases in the middle. The CDR3 has 14 amino acids. The CDR3 reads CASSFATVNSPLHF. CDR3 bases: TGTGCCAGCAGCTTCGCCACAGTGAATTCACCCCTCCACTTT.

This chain uses TRBV4-1 with TRBJ2-7; TRBD2 aligns across 9 bases. Per the germline V gene, CDR1 is MGHRA and CDR2 is YSYEKL. This CDR3 region has 15 residues. Trimming removed 1 base from V and 2 bases from J; junction bases left unmatched: 3. The CDR3 region is CASSQASGRTYEQYF. The DNA of the CDR3 is TGCGCCAGCAGCCAAGCGAGCGGGAGGACCTACGAGCAGTACTTC.

The chain uses TRBV4-1 and TRBJ2-7; 8 bases agree with TRBD1. The length of the CDR3 is 15 residues. V was clipped by 1 base and J by 0 bases; unmatched bases: 2. CDR1 is MGHRA and CDR2 is YSYEKL in the germline V gene. The CDR3, as DNA: TGCGCCAGCAGCCAAGGCAGGGGGCCCTCCTACGAGCAGTACTTC. Translation: CASSQGRGPSYEQYF.

This clone occurred once. The CDR3 DNA sequence: TGTGCCAGCAGCCCTGAATTAGGGGGGGGGAGCACAGATACGCAGTATTTT. Amino acid sequence: CASSPELGGGSTDTQYF. V usage is TRBV5-4 and J usage is TRBJ2-3, with D tentatively TRBD2 (7 bases). V gave up 4 bases and J gave up 0 bases, with 18 bases separating them. The length of the CDR3 is 17 residues. The germline V gene encodes CDR1 SGHNT and CDR2 YYREEE (reference sequence).

The rearrangement uses TRBV24-1 and TRBJ2-2; no definite D call. V lost 4 bases, J lost 13 bases, and 12 bases lay in between. Germline CDR1 KGHDR, CDR2 SFDVKD. This CDR3 spans 12 amino acids. The CDR3 is CATSEAGYWLFF. CDR3 coding DNA: TGTGCCACCAGTGAGGCCGGGTATTGGCTGTTTTTT.